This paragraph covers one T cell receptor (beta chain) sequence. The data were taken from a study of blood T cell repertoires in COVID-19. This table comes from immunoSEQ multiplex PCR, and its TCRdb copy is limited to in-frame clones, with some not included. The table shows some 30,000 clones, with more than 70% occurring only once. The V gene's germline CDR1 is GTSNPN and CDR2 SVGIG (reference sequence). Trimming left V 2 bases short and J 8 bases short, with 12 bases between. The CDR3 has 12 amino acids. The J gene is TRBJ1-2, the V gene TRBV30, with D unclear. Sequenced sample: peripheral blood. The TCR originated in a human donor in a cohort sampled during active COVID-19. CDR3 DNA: TGTGCCTGGAGTCCTACGGGGAGAGGCTACACCTTC. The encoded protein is CAWSPTGRGYTF.